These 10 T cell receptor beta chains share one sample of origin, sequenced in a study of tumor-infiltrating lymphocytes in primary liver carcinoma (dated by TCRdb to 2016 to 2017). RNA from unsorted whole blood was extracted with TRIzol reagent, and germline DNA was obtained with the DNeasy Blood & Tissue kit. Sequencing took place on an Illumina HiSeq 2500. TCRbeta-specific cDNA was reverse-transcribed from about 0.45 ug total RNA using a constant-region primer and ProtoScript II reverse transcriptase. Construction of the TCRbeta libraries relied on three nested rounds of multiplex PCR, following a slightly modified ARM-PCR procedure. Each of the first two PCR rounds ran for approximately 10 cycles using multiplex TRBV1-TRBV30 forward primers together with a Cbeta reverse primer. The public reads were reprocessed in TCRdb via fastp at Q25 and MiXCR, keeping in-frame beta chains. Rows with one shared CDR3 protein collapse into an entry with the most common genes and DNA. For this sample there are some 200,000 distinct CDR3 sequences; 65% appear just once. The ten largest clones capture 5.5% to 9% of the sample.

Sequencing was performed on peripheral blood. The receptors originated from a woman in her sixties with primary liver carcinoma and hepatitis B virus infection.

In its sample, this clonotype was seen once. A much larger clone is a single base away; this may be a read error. CDR3 nucleotide sequence: TGTGCCATCGCCGGGACAGGGGGCCGTCACGAGCAGAACTTC. It codes for CAIAGTGGRHEQNF. This sequence joins TRBV6-1 and TRBJ2-7, with 12 bases aligning to TRBD1. Per the germline V gene, CDR1 is MNHNS and CDR2 is SASEGT. The CDR3 length is 14 residues.

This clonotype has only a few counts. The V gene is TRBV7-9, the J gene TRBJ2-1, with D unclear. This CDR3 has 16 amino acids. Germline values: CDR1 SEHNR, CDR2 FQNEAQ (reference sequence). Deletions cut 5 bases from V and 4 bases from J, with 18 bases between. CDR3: CASSHPTVERYNEQFF. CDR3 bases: TGTGCCAGCAGCCACCCCACAGTAGAGAGGTACAATGAGCAGTTCTTC.

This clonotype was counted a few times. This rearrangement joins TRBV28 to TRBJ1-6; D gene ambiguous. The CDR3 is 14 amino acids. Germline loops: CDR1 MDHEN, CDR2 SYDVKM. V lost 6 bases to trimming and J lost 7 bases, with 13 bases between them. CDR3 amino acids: CASRSGQRNSPLHF. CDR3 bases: TGTGCCAGCAGGTCGGGCCAGCGCAATTCACCCCTCCACTTT.

Here the CDR3 DNA reads TGTGCCAGCAGCATCCAGCTAGCGAGAGTAGGGGAGCAGTTCTTC. Translation: CASSIQLARVGEQFF. V gene TRBV28 combines with J gene TRBJ2-1, with a tentative D call TRBD2 (6 bases). CDR3 length equals 15 residues. Trimming removed 6 bases at V and 10 bases at J, with 22 bases between. CDR1 MDHEN and CDR2 SYDVKM come from the germline V gene.

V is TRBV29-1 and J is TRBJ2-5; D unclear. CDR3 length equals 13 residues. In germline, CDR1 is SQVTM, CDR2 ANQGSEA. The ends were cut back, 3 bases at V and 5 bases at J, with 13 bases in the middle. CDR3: CSVEAVGAETQYF. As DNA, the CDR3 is TGCAGCGTTGAGGCAGTGGGCGCTGAGACCCAGTACTTC. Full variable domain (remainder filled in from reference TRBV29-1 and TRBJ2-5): SAVISQKPSRDICQRGTSLTIQCQVDSQVTMMFWYRQQPGQSLTLIATANQGSEATYESGFVIDKFPISRPNLTFSTLTVSNMSPEDSSIYLCSVEAVGAETQYFGPGTRLLVL.

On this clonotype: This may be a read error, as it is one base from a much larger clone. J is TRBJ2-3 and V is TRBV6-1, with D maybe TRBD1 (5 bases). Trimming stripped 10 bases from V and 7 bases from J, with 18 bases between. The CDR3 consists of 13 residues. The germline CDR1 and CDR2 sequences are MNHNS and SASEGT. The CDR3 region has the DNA TGTGCCAACATGGCAGGGCGCGAGTATACGCAGTATTTT. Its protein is CANMAGREYTQYF.

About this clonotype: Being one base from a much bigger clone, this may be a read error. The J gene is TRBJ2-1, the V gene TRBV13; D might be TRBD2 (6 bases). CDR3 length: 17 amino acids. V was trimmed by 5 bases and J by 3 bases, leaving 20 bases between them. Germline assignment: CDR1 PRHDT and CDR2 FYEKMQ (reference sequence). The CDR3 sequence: CASSRSHREINYNEQFF. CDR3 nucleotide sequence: TGTGCCAGCAGCCGTTCCCACCGGGAGATAAACTACAATGAGCAGTTCTTC.

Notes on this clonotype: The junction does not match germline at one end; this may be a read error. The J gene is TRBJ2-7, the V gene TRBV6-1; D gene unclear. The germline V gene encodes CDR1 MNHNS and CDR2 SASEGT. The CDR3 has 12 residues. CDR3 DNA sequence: TGTGTCAGCTGCGAGAGCTCCTACAAGCAGTACTTC. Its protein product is CVSCESSYKQYF.

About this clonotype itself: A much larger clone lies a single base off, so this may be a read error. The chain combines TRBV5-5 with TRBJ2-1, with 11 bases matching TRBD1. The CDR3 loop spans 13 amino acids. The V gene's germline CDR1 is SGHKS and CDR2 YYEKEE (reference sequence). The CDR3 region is CATGTGGYNEQSF. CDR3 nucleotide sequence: TGTGCCACCGGGACAGGGGGATACAATGAGCAGTCCTTC.

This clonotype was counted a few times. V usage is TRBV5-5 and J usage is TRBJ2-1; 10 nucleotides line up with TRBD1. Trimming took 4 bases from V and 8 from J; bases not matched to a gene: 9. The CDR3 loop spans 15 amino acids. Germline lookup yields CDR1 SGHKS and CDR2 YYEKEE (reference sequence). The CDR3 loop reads CASSPTGTGVDEQFF. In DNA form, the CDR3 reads TGTGCCAGCAGCCCTACCGGGACAGGGGTTGATGAGCAGTTCTTC.